This TCR beta chain was recorded in a study of T cell repertoires in cytomegalovirus infection. TCRdb passed the reads through MiXCR, listing each CDR3 protein once. The sample includes 250,000 to 300,000 distinct CDR3 sequences, about 25% of them seen just once. Comment on this clonotype: Its antigen is as yet unknown.

Study results and limitations: Identification of carriers of CMV plus the relevant HLA was achieved through cumulative public TCR beta family frequency.

CDR3 length equals 14 residues. Per the germline V gene, CDR1 is SGHDT and CDR2 is YYEEEE. J gave up 2 bases and V 5 bases, and 5 bases lay outside the gene matches. The chain links TRBV5-6 to TRBJ1-1; TRBD1 matches 8 bases. Sequenced sample: PBMCs. The TCR comes from a human donor in good health (CMV status not recorded). Some clones in this sample may be carry-over from other donors' samples. The CDR3 DNA follows: TGTGCCAGCAGAAGACAGGGGAGAAACACTGAAGCTTTCTTT. Encoded protein: CASRRQGRNTEAFF.